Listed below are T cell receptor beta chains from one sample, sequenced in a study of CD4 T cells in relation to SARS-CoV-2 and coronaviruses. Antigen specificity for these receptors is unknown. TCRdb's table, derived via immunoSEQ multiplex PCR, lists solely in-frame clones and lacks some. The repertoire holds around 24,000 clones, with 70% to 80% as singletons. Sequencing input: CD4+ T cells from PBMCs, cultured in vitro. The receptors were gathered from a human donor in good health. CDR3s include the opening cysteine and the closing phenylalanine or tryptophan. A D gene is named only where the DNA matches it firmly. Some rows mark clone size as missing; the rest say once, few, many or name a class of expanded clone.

cdr3_nt: TGCGCCAGCAGCCCAAGGGACAGATCCCCGATGGGCTACACCTTC; cdr3_aa: CASSPRDRSPMGYTF; clone_size: -; v_call: TRBV4-1; d_call: TRBD1; j_call: TRBJ1-2
cdr3_nt: TGTGCCAGCAGCGTAGATAGCGGGTTGAACACCGGGGAGCTGTTTTTT; cdr3_aa: CASSVDSGLNTGELFF; clone_size: -; v_call: TRBV9; d_call: TRBD2; j_call: TRBJ2-2
cdr3_nt: TGTGCCAGCAGTTTGGTGTACACCGGGGAGCTGTTTTTT; cdr3_aa: CASSLVYTGELFF; clone_size: -; v_call: TRBV12-3/TRBV12-4; d_call: -; j_call: TRBJ2-2
cdr3_nt: TGCGCCAGCAGCCAAGACAGGGTCACCGGGGAGCTGTTTTTT; cdr3_aa: CASSQDRVTGELFF; clone_size: once; v_call: TRBV4-3; d_call: -; j_call: TRBJ2-2
cdr3_nt: TGTGCCAGCAGCCTCGAACAGGGAAATCAGCCCCAGCATTTT; cdr3_aa: CASSLEQGNQPQHF; clone_size: -; v_call: TRBV7-2; d_call: -; j_call: TRBJ1-5
cdr3_nt: TGTGCCAGCAGCTTAGCGTCCCACACTGAAGCTTTCTTT; cdr3_aa: CASSLASHTEAFF; clone_size: few; v_call: TRBV11-2; d_call: -; j_call: TRBJ1-1
cdr3_nt: TGCAGCGTTCCAGCGGGGCCTAGCACAGATACGCAGTATTTT; cdr3_aa: CSVPAGPSTDTQYF; clone_size: -; v_call: TRBV29-1; d_call: TRBD2; j_call: TRBJ2-3
cdr3_nt: TGTGCCAGCAGTCCGACAGGGGGCGCAGGTCAGCCCCAGCATTTT; cdr3_aa: CASSPTGGAGQPQHF; clone_size: -; v_call: TRBV6-2/TRBV6-3; d_call: TRBD1; j_call: TRBJ1-5
cdr3_nt: TGTGCCAGCAGCCAGGGCACAACAAACACCATATATTTT; cdr3_aa: CASSQGTTNTIYF; clone_size: -; v_call: TRBV3-1/TRBV3-2; d_call: -; j_call: TRBJ1-3
cdr3_nt: TGTGCCAGCAGCGTAGATGGGGGGGGTGTTCAGCCCCAGCATTTT; cdr3_aa: CASSVDGGGVQPQHF; clone_size: -; v_call: TRBV9; d_call: -; j_call: TRBJ1-5
cdr3_nt: TGTGCTAGTGGTTTGGTACCCCCAGTTGAAGCTTTCTTT; cdr3_aa: CASGLVPPVEAFF; clone_size: -; v_call: TRBV12-5; d_call: -; j_call: TRBJ1-1
cdr3_nt: TGTGCCAGCGGTAGGACAGGGGCACCTCCTAACACCGGGGAGCTGTTTTTT; cdr3_aa: CASGRTGAPPNTGELFF; clone_size: few; v_call: TRBV7-2; d_call: TRBD1; j_call: TRBJ2-2
cdr3_nt: TGTGCCAGCAGCTTGGTGGGTTCAGGCGGGGAGCTGTTTTTT; cdr3_aa: CASSLVGSGGELFF; clone_size: -; v_call: TRBV5-4; d_call: -; j_call: TRBJ2-2
cdr3_nt: TGTGCCAGCAGTCCACGGACTAGCAGGGACTACAATGAGCAGTTCTTC; cdr3_aa: CASSPRTSRDYNEQFF; clone_size: -; v_call: TRBV6-2/TRBV6-3; d_call: TRBD2; j_call: TRBJ2-1
cdr3_nt: TGCGCCAGCAGCTCACCGACAGGGGACACGGAAGGCTACACCTTC; cdr3_aa: CASSSPTGDTEGYTF; clone_size: -; v_call: TRBV5-1; d_call: TRBD1; j_call: TRBJ1-2
cdr3_nt: TGCGCCAGCAGCCAAGTTATCCACGGGTTGGGGAACACTGAAGCTTTCTTT; cdr3_aa: CASSQVIHGLGNTEAFF; clone_size: -; v_call: TRBV4-1; d_call: -; j_call: TRBJ1-1
cdr3_nt: TGTGCCATCAGTGAGGGACCGGGACTAGCGGGAGGCTGGGAGCAGTACTTC; cdr3_aa: CAISEGPGLAGGWEQYF; clone_size: -; v_call: TRBV10-3; d_call: TRBD2; j_call: TRBJ2-7
cdr3_nt: TGTGCCAGCAGCGGAGGGGGCTACGAGCAGTACTTC; cdr3_aa: CASSGGGYEQYF; clone_size: -; v_call: TRBV5-5; d_call: -; j_call: TRBJ2-7
cdr3_nt: TGTGCCAGCAGCTTAGTCGCCGCAGGGACTAGCGGGTTTTACGAGCAGTACTTC; cdr3_aa: CASSLVAAGTSGFYEQYF; clone_size: -; v_call: TRBV7-2; d_call: TRBD2; j_call: TRBJ2-7
cdr3_nt: TGTGCCAGCAGCTTAGTTTCAGGGGGCAACACTGAAGCTTTCTTT; cdr3_aa: CASSLVSGGNTEAFF; clone_size: -; v_call: TRBV7-9; d_call: TRBD1; j_call: TRBJ1-1
cdr3_nt: TGCGCCAGCAGCCAGCCACGGCAGGGCAACGAGCAGTACTTC; cdr3_aa: CASSQPRQGNEQYF; clone_size: -; v_call: TRBV4-1; d_call: -; j_call: TRBJ2-7
cdr3_nt: TGTGCCAGCAGTGAACAGGGGCGGACCTATGGCTACACCTTC; cdr3_aa: CASSEQGRTYGYTF; clone_size: -; v_call: TRBV6-1; d_call: -; j_call: TRBJ1-2
cdr3_nt: TGTGCCTGGAGTGTGCAGGCCAATCAGCCCCAGCATTTT; cdr3_aa: CAWSVQANQPQHF; clone_size: -; v_call: TRBV30; d_call: -; j_call: TRBJ1-5
cdr3_nt: TGTGCCAGCAGTGAAAGAGCAGGGGGGGGAGAGACCCAGTACTTC; cdr3_aa: CASSERAGGGETQYF; clone_size: -; v_call: TRBV2; d_call: -; j_call: TRBJ2-5
cdr3_nt: TGTGCCAGCAGCCAATTGACAGGGCAGTCCGAAGCTTTCTTT; cdr3_aa: CASSQLTGQSEAFF; clone_size: -; v_call: TRBV3-1/TRBV3-2; d_call: TRBD1; j_call: TRBJ1-1
cdr3_nt: TGTGCCAGCAGCGTAAGTGGGGGCTCTGAAGCTTTCTTT; cdr3_aa: CASSVSGGSEAFF; clone_size: -; v_call: TRBV9; d_call: -; j_call: TRBJ1-1
cdr3_nt: TGTGCCAGCAGCCCGGGACAGGGGGCAATTTTGGCTAATGAAAAACTGTTTTTT; cdr3_aa: CASSPGQGAILANEKLFF; clone_size: -; v_call: TRBV7-9; d_call: TRBD1; j_call: TRBJ1-4
cdr3_nt: TGCGCCAGCAGCCAAGGGCTAGCGGACAAGACCCAGTACTTC; cdr3_aa: CASSQGLADKTQYF; clone_size: once; v_call: TRBV4-1; d_call: TRBD2; j_call: TRBJ2-5
cdr3_nt: TGTGCCAGCAGCTTCGGCGGGGGCGGGGTTGAGACCCAGTACTTC; cdr3_aa: CASSFGGGGVETQYF; clone_size: -; v_call: TRBV5-6; d_call: -; j_call: TRBJ2-5
cdr3_nt: TGTGCCAGCAGCTACGCTCAGGGGGCAGCTTTCTTT; cdr3_aa: CASSYAQGAAFF; clone_size: -; v_call: TRBV11-1; d_call: TRBD1; j_call: TRBJ1-1
cdr3_nt: TGTGCCAGCAGTGATCATTTACTCATACCAGCCAATGAGCAGTTCTTC; cdr3_aa: CASSDHLLIPANEQFF; clone_size: once; v_call: TRBV2; d_call: -; j_call: TRBJ2-1
cdr3_nt: TGTGCCAGCAGGTCGGGGAAAGAGGGTCAGCCCCAGCATTTT; cdr3_aa: CASRSGKEGQPQHF; clone_size: few; v_call: TRBV6-5; d_call: -; j_call: TRBJ1-5
cdr3_nt: TGTGCCAGCAGTCCCCCCGCTGGGACGCAGACCACCAGAAAATATAGCAATCAGCCCCAGCATTTT; cdr3_aa: CASSPPAGTQTTRKYSNQPQHF; clone_size: -; v_call: TRBV28; d_call: -; j_call: TRBJ1-5
cdr3_nt: TGCGCCAGCAGCCAGGAAACAGGGGACACAGATACGCAGTATTTT; cdr3_aa: CASSQETGDTDTQYF; clone_size: -; v_call: TRBV4-3; d_call: TRBD1; j_call: TRBJ2-3
cdr3_nt: TGTGCCAGCAGCTTAGGCCCGGGACAGGGTTACCAAGAGACCCAGTACTTC; cdr3_aa: CASSLGPGQGYQETQYF; clone_size: once; v_call: TRBV7-9; d_call: TRBD1; j_call: TRBJ2-5